These 31 T cell receptor beta chains share one sample of origin, sequenced in a study of T cells in localized non-small cell lung cancer. Using immunoSEQ multiplex PCR, the repertoire was profiled, and TCRdb retains in-frame clones only, with some absent. The table has a few thousand clones, 25% seen once. This specimen was lung tumor tissue, taken before any cancer treatment. The receptors were gathered from a woman between 35 and 75 years old with stage III lung adenocarcinoma.

This clone was counted a few times. V usage is TRBV29-1 and J usage is TRBJ1-3; D is ambiguous. Germline V gene data show CDR1 as SQVTM and CDR2 as ANQGSEA. The CDR3 is made up of 15 amino acids. V gave up 7 bases and J gave up 0 bases, with 16 bases separating them. The CDR3 protein is CSAGGLGSSGNTIYF. CDR3 nucleotides: TGCAGCGCCGGTGGACTGGGTAGCTCTGGAAACACCATATATTTT. Combining the CDR3 with reference TRBV29-1 and TRBJ1-3 gives the whole variable domain SAVISQKPSRDICQRGTSLTIQCQVDSQVTMMFWYRQQPGQSLTLIATANQGSEATYESGFVIDKFPISRPNLTFSTLTVSNMSPEDSSIYLCSAGGLGSSGNTIYFGEGSWLTVV.

This chain uses TRBV25-1 with TRBJ1-6; D may be TRBD1 (6 bases). The CDR3 loop spans 16 amino acids. V was shortened by 4 bases and J by 5 bases, with 15 bases between the two germline ends. The germline V gene has CDR1 MGHDK and CDR2 SYGVNS. The CDR3 loop is CASSGLTGGNNSPLHF. The CDR3 DNA reads as TGTGCCAGCAGTGGCTTGACAGGAGGCAATAATTCACCCCTCCACTTT. The full variable domain, in which reference TRBV25-1 and TRBJ1-6 provide the parts outside the CDR3, is EADIYQTPRYLVIGTGKKITLECSQTMGHDKMYWYQQDPGMELHLIHYSYGVNSTEKGDLSSESTVSRIRTEHFPLTLESARPSHTSQYLCASSGLTGGNNSPLHFGNGTRLTVT.

The chain recombines TRBV30 with TRBJ1-3; tentatively, D is TRBD1 (5 bases). V lost 0 bases and J lost 2, with 11 bases in between. This CDR3 contains 15 residues. Germline V gives CDR1 GTSNPN, CDR2 SVGIG (reference sequence). For the CDR3, the DNA is TGTGCCTGGAGTGTTCTCGGGACGCCTGGAAACACCATATATTTT. As protein: CAWSVLGTPGNTIYF.

This clone came up a few times. The chain couples TRBV19 to TRBJ1-4; D is uncertain. Trimming stripped 9 bases from V and 4 bases from J, with 9 bases between. This CDR3 comprises 12 residues. CDR1 and CDR2 (germline): LNHDA, SQIVND (reference sequence). The CDR3 bases are TGTGCCAGCAGGCGAATTAATGAAAAACTGTTTTTT. Translation gives CASRRINEKLFF. The entire variable domain, with the rest obtained from reference TRBV19 and TRBJ1-4, is as follows: DGGITQSPKYLFRKEGQNVTLSCEQNLNHDAMYWYRQDPGQGLRLIYYSQIVNDFQKGDIAEGYSVSREKKESFPLTVTSAQKNPTAFYLCASRRINEKLFFGSGTQLSVL.

V is TRBV19 and J is TRBJ2-2; 11 nucleotides agree with TRBD1. Per germline, CDR1 LNHDA and CDR2 SQIVND (reference sequence). This CDR3 spans 15 amino acids. Trimming took 3 bases from V and 4 from J; bases not matched to a gene: 1. CDR3 nucleotides: TGTGCCAGTAGTATCGGGACAGGGGGCACCGGGGAGCTGTTTTTT. It is translated as CASSIGTGGTGELFF. The full variable domain, its missing parts supplied by reference TRBV19 and TRBJ2-2, is DGGITQSPKYLFRKEGQNVTLSCEQNLNHDAMYWYRQDPGQGLRLIYYSQIVNDFQKGDIAEGYSVSREKKESFPLTVTSAQKNPTAFYLCASSIGTGGTGELFFGEGSRLTVL.

The J gene is TRBJ2-1, the V gene TRBV25-1; D is uncertain. This CDR3 has 14 amino acids. Trimming took 4 bases from V and 8 from J, leaving 15 bases between them. CDR1 and CDR2 (germline): MGHDK, SYGVNS. The CDR3 protein is CASSAVQFYDEQFF. CDR3 DNA sequence: TGTGCCAGCAGTGCGGTACAGTTTTATGATGAGCAGTTCTTC.

This clone was observed a handful of times. The CDR3 nucleotides are TGTGCCAGCAGCGCCGGGACACCCAACACCGGGGAGCTGTTTTTT. Translating it yields CASSAGTPNTGELFF. V gene TRBV9 combines with J gene TRBJ2-2, with D possibly TRBD1 on 6 matching bases. This CDR3 has 15 amino acids. Between the trimmed V and J ends, which lost 3 bases and 2 bases, there was a span of 11 bases. Germline values: CDR1 SGDLS, CDR2 YYNGEE.

This clone showed up just a few times. This chain links TRBV29-1 with TRBJ1-3; no clear D. CDR3 size: 15 residues. V lost 4 bases, J lost 0 bases, and 13 bases lay in between. CDR1 is SQVTM and CDR2 is ANQGSEA in the germline V gene. The chain's CDR3 is CSVGEGPSSGNTIYF. The CDR3 coding sequence is TGCAGCGTTGGGGAAGGGCCGAGCTCTGGAAACACCATATATTTT.

V usage is TRBV2 and J usage is TRBJ2-3, with 10 bases matching TRBD1. Losses at the gene ends were 6 bases for V and 2 bases for J; bases not matched to a gene: 2. Looked up from germline, CDR1 is SNHLY and CDR2 is FYNNEI. The CDR3 sequence is 14 residues long. The CDR3 DNA follows: TGTGCCAGCAGGGACAGGGGGTTCACAGATACGCAGTATTTT. Amino acids: CASRDRGFTDTQYF.

This rearrangement joins TRBV6-8 to TRBJ2-1; 9 positions agree with TRBD2. Germline CDR1 and CDR2: MNHGY and SAAAGT. V gave up 5 bases and J gave up 5 bases; unmatched junction bases: 7. The CDR3 totals 15 residues. The CDR3, as DNA: TGTGCCAGCAGTAGAGCGGGGGGCCGCCACAATGAGCAGTTCTTC. This sequence encodes CASSRAGGRHNEQFF.

This clone showed up just once. This chain connects TRBV18 to TRBJ2-3; TRBD1 is a possible D gene (6 bases). Germline V lookup: CDR1 KGHSH, CDR2 LQKENI. The CDR3 has 14 amino acids. V shed 6 bases and J shed 5 bases, with 15 bases lying between them. CDR3 residues: CASSPRTVGDTQYF. CDR3 coding DNA: TGTGCCAGCTCTCCGAGGACAGTCGGAGATACGCAGTATTTT.

In its sample, this clone was seen a few times. This chain joins TRBV11-3 and TRBJ1-5, with a weak D call TRBD1 (6 bases). Trimming took 5 bases from V and 4 from J, leaving 15 bases between them. The germline V gene encodes CDR1 SGHNT and CDR2 YENEEA. This CDR3 comprises 15 residues. This CDR3 is CASSTQGRQNQPQHF. The CDR3 nucleotides are TGTGCCAGCAGCACCCAGGGGCGGCAGAATCAGCCCCAGCATTTT.

By share, this clone counts as medium-sized. The rearrangement links TRBV11-3 to TRBJ1-6, with 9 bases that match TRBD1. The length of the CDR3 is 14 residues. Germline V gives CDR1 SGHNT, CDR2 YENEEA. V dropped 5 bases and J dropped 8; count of bases not matched to a gene: 4. The CDR3 sequence is CASSQDRGDSPLHF. As DNA, the CDR3 is TGTGCCAGCAGCCAGGACAGGGGCGATTCACCCCTCCACTTT.

In its sample, this clone is medium-sized. The junction shows a germline mismatch at one end, possibly a read error. This chain joins TRBV6-8 and TRBJ1-1, with 9 bases matching TRBD1. Germline CDR1 MNHGY, CDR2 SAAAGT. This CDR3 comprises 16 residues. The CDR3 is CAISRNTGGADTEAFF. CDR3 DNA sequence: TGTGCCATCAGTCGTAACACAGGGGGCGCGGACACTGAAGCTTTCTTT.

The J gene is TRBJ2-7, the V gene TRBV6-8, with 10 bases matching TRBD1. V trimming: 6 bases; J trimming: 2 bases; junction bases outside the gene matches: 4. The CDR3 has 14 residues. Germline V CDR1 and CDR2: MNHGY, SAAAGT. CDR3 amino acids: CASSPGQGAYEQYF. The CDR3 coding sequence is TGTGCCAGCAGCCCTGGACAGGGGGCCTACGAGCAGTACTTC.

This clone rates as medium-sized. The CDR3 DNA reads as TGTGCCATCAGGACCACTAGCGGGGGGCCCTACGAGCAGTACTTC. This sequence encodes CAIRTTSGGPYEQYF. The rearrangement joins TRBV6-8 to TRBJ2-7; 12 nucleotides agree with TRBD2. CDR1 and CDR2 from the germline V gene are MNHGY and SAAAGT. The CDR3 length is 15 residues. Trimming removed 10 bases from V and 2 bases from J; junction bases left unmatched: 9.

The chain has TRBV11-3 and TRBJ2-2; 8 nucleotides agree with TRBD2. Per the germline V gene, CDR1 is SGHNT and CDR2 is YENEEA. The CDR3 runs to 14 residues. Losses at the gene ends were 8 bases for V and 5 bases for J; bases not matched to a gene: 7. CDR3 residues: CASRTGGWTGELFF. The DNA of the CDR3 is TGTGCCAGCCGGACGGGGGGGTGGACCGGGGAGCTGTTTTTT. The full variable domain, with the rest looked up from reference TRBV11-3 and TRBJ2-2, is EAGVVQSPRYKIIEKKQPVAFWCNPISGHNTLYWYLQNLGQGPELLIRYENEEAVDDSQLPKDRFSAERLKGVDSTLKIQPAELGDSAVYLCASRTGGWTGELFFGEGSRLTVL.

In its sample, this clone was seen a few times. Here the CDR3 DNA reads TGTGCCAGCAGCTTAGATCGGGGGACAGGGGGAGGCTACACCTTC. Amino acids: CASSLDRGTGGGYTF. The chain combines TRBV11-3 with TRBJ1-2; 11 bases are a match to TRBD1. CDR3 length equals 15 residues. The junction had 5 bases not matched to a gene; V was cut back by 0 bases and J by 8 bases. Germline V CDR1 and CDR2: SGHNT, YENEEA.

This clone was counted only a few times. This rearrangement joins TRBV6-8 to TRBJ2-2; D remains unclear. Germline CDR1 reads MNHGY; CDR2 reads SAAAGT. Between the trimmed V and J ends, which lost 6 bases and 4 bases, there was a span of 9 bases. The CDR3 is 13 amino acids. Written as DNA, the CDR3 is TGTGCCAGCAGACAGCAGATCACCGGGGAGCTGTTTTTT. Encoded protein: CASRQQITGELFF.

CDR3: CASSPGERGTDTQYF. Here the CDR3 DNA reads TGTGCCAGCAGCCCGGGGGAGAGGGGGACAGATACGCAGTATTTT. This chain links TRBV11-3 with TRBJ2-3; D may match TRBD1 or TRBD2 (6 bases each). This CDR3 has 15 residues. Germline V gives CDR1 SGHNT, CDR2 YENEEA. The V and J ends lost 5 bases and 3 bases respectively, with 15 bases between them.

This clone is termed medium-sized. This chain uses TRBV11-3 with TRBJ2-1, with D possibly TRBD1 on 6 matching bases. V lost 3 bases, J lost 7 bases, and 16 bases lay in between. Germline lookup yields CDR1 SGHNT and CDR2 YENEEA. The CDR3 is made up of 15 amino acids. CDR3 DNA: TGTGCCAGCAGCTTGAAGGGGGAGAATCGGAATGAGCAGTTCTTC. This sequence encodes CASSLKGENRNEQFF.

This clone appeared a few times. CDR3 in DNA: TGTGCCAGCAGCTTAAACTCAGGGAGTGAGCAGTTCTTC. Protein product: CASSLNSGSEQFF. V usage is TRBV9 and J usage is TRBJ2-1; D is perhaps TRBD1 or TRBD2 (5 bases each). In germline, CDR1 is SGDLS, CDR2 YYNGEE. Trimming took off 4 bases at V and 9 bases at J, with 14 bases between the two ends. The CDR3 totals 13 residues.

The chain employs TRBV19 and TRBJ2-2, with 10 bases lining up with TRBD2. The length of the CDR3 is 15 residues. The V segment lost 6 bases and the J segment 6 bases; nucleotides outside the gene matches: 7. Per germline, CDR1 LNHDA and CDR2 SQIVND (reference sequence). CDR3 amino acids: CASRAGTSESGELFF. CDR3 bases: TGTGCCAGTAGGGCCGGGACTAGCGAATCCGGGGAGCTGTTTTTT.

CDR3 in DNA: TGTGCCTGGAGTGTAGGCGGGGAGCTGTTTTTT. This encodes CAWSVGGELFF. The chain couples TRBV30 to TRBJ2-2; D is unresolved. Trimming removed 0 bases from V and 7 bases from J, with 3 bases in between. The CDR3 has 11 residues. From germline, CDR1 is GTSNPN and CDR2 SVGIG (reference sequence).

The chain links TRBV23-1 to TRBJ2-3, with a tentative D call TRBD2 (6 bases). TRBV23-1 is filed as an ORF, its function uncertain. Trimming stripped 6 bases from V and 10 bases from J, with 17 bases between. This CDR3 spans 13 amino acids. The CDR3 loop reads CASSQEPGDPQYF. The DNA for the CDR3 is TGCGCCAGCAGCCAAGAACCGGGAGACCCGCAGTATTTT.

This clone turned up a few times. This sequence joins TRBV6-8 and TRBJ1-1, with D tentatively TRBD1 (5 bases). Germline V CDR1 and CDR2: MNHGY, SAAAGT. V was cut by 0 bases and J by 0 bases, with 5 bases left in between. This CDR3 has 14 residues. The CDR3 DNA reads as TGTGCCAGCAGTTACTCGGGGCTGAACACTGAAGCTTTCTTT. It translates to CASSYSGLNTEAFF.

The chain employs TRBV6-8 and TRBJ2-5, with D perhaps TRBD1 (5 bases). Germline CDR1 and CDR2: MNHGY and SAAAGT. The CDR3 is 14 residues long. V was shortened by 8 bases and J by 0 bases, with 13 bases between the two germline ends. The CDR3 protein is CASGSGWYQETQYF. Written as DNA, the CDR3 is TGTGCCAGCGGATCAGGGTGGTACCAAGAGACCCAGTACTTC.

The table lists this clone with a few counts. The chain links TRBV28 to TRBJ2-3; TRBD2 agrees at 7 bases. This CDR3 is built from 14 residues. With 6 bases clipped from V and 2 bases from J, the junction kept 5 bases outside the gene matches. CDR1 and CDR2 (germline): MDHEN, SYDVKM. Here the CDR3 reads CASRVGGTTDTQYF. The CDR3 DNA reads as TGTGCCAGCAGGGTGGGAGGGACCACAGATACGCAGTATTTT.

The chain has TRBV19 and TRBJ2-2, with 7 bases fitting TRBD1. J gave up 4 bases and V 5 bases, and 4 bases lay outside the gene matches. The CDR3 spans 14 residues. CDR1 LNHDA and CDR2 SQIVND come from the germline V gene (reference sequence). The CDR3 here is CASSSRQGTGELFF. Here the CDR3 DNA reads TGTGCCAGTAGTTCCCGACAGGGCACCGGGGAGCTGTTTTTT.

CDR3 sequence: CASSTGTTKETQYF. The CDR3 DNA sequence: TGTGCCAGCAGCACCGGGACCACCAAAGAGACCCAGTACTTC. The chain recombines TRBV6-8 with TRBJ2-5, with D tentatively TRBD1 or TRBD2 (5 bases each). CDR3 length equals 14 residues. Germline-derived CDR1 and CDR2 are MNHGY and SAAAGT. Trimming removed 6 bases from V and 3 bases from J, with 14 bases in between.

This clone occurred once. The chain couples TRBV19 to TRBJ2-6; D unclear. In germline, CDR1 is LNHDA, CDR2 SQIVND (reference sequence). CDR3 size: 18 residues. Between the trimmed V and J ends, which lost 5 bases and 0 bases, there was a span of 17 bases. CDR3 sequence: CASSPPPNTYSGANVLTF. In DNA, the CDR3 is TGTGCCAGTAGTCCCCCCCCTAACACCTACTCTGGGGCCAACGTCCTGACTTTC.